These T cell receptor beta chains were read from a single sample in a study of T-cell memory formation after mild COVID-19. TCRdb independently ran MiXCR on the 5' RACE reads; one entry per CDR3 protein. Of 300,000 to 350,000 distinct CDR3 sequences listed, over 10% are singletons. The sequenced material came from PBMCs or a T cell subset sorted from them (not recorded which). The receptors here all came from a man aged 18 to 30 who had mild COVID-19 (a few samples of this study predate the infection). Cell type and time point are not known. CDR3s include the opening cysteine and the closing phenylalanine or tryptophan. Each record gives: clone size, D gene, J gene, V gene, CDR3 DNA, CDR3 protein. A D gene is named only where the DNA matches it firmly. The size entry is marked missing in some rows and otherwise reads once, few, many or a size class.

few TRBD1 TRBJ1-2 TRBV10-3 TGTGCCATCAGTGTTGGGACAGGGGCTATGGATGGCTACACCTTC CAISVGTGAMDGYTF
few TRBD2 TRBJ2-3 TRBV7-2 TGTGCCAGCCAGACTAGCGGGGGTGCGGGTAGAGATACGCAGTATTTT CASQTSGGAGRDTQYF
. . TRBJ2-1 TRBV27 TGTGCCAGCAGTTTTGGGGTAGAGAATGAGCAGTTCTTC CASSFGVENEQFF
. TRBD1 TRBJ2-3 TRBV7-8 TGTGCCAGCAGCCCGTCGGACAGGGTTACGCAGTATTTT CASSPSDRVTQYF
few TRBD1 TRBJ2-7 TRBV4-1 TGCGCCAGCAGCCACCCCGCCAGGGGGAACGACGAGCAGTACTTC CASSHPARGNDEQYF
many TRBD1 TRBJ2-2 TRBV6-2/TRBV6-3 TGTGCCAGCGGCCGGACAGGGGGAACCGGGGAGCTGTTTTTT CASGRTGGTGELFF
. . TRBJ1-6 TRBV9 TGTGCCAGCAGCCCCAATCCCGGCGTTAATTCACCCCTCCACTTT CASSPNPGVNSPLHF
. TRBD1 TRBJ2-3 TRBV4-1 TGCGCCAGCAGGGGGACAGTTGGCCCGGATACGCAGTATTTT CASRGTVGPDTQYF
. TRBD2 TRBJ2-1 TRBV5-1 TGCGCCAGCAGCTTGGTTGCGGGGGGGCACGAGCAGTTCTTC CASSLVAGGHEQFF
. . TRBJ1-1 TRBV6-2/TRBV6-3 TGTGCCAGCAGTTACGACGGGTGGAACACTGAAGCTTTCTTT CASSYDGWNTEAFF
few TRBD1 TRBJ2-2 TRBV29-1 TGCAGCGTGGTACCGGGACAGGCGAACACCGGGGAGCTGTTTTTT CSVVPGQANTGELFF
many . TRBJ2-2 TRBV7-9 TGTGCCAGCAGCGCCCGGGAATACGGGGAGCTGTTTTTT CASSAREYGELFF
few . TRBJ1-5 TRBV6-4 TGTGCCAGCGGAGGCTCGGGACCGTACAATCAGCCCCAGCATTTT CASGGSGPYNQPQHF
few . TRBJ1-2 TRBV6-6 TGTGCCAGCCAGGTTGGAGATGGCTACACCTTC CASQVGDGYTF
many . TRBJ2-4 TRBV11-2 TGTGCCAGCAGCTTAGGGCACAGGGACGCGAAAAACATTCAGTACTTC CASSLGHRDAKNIQYF
many TRBD1 TRBJ1-1 TRBV12-3/TRBV12-4 TGTGCCAGCAGTTTACAGGGGGTAGACACTGAAGCTTTCTTT CASSLQGVDTEAFF